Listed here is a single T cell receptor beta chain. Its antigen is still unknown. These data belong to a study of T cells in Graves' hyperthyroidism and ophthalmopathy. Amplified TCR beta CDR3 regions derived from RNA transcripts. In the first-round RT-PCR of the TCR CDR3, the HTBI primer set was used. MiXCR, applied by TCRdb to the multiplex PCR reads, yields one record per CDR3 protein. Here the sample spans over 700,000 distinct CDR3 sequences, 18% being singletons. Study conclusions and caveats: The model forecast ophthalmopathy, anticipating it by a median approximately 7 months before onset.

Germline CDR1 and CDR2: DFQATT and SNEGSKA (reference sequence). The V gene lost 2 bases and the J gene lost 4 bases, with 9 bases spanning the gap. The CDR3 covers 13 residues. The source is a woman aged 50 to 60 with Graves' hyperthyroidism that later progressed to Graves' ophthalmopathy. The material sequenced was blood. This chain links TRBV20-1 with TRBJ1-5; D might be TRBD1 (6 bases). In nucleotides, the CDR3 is TGCAGTGCTAGACAGGGGCAAAATCAGCCCCAGCATTTT. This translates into CSARQGQNQPQHF.